Shown below are 23 T cell receptor beta chains from a single sample sequenced in a study of shared clonotypes between healthy human individuals. Data came from immunoSEQ multiplex PCR; TCRdb stores just in-frame clones and leaves some out. The repertoire has approximately 980,000 clones, about 80% of them found once; the top ten carry approximately 1.5%. Input material: memory CD4+ T cells sorted from blood. Subset meaning: CD45RA-negative fraction. Every receptor here comes from a young man in good health.

The chain has TRBV6-6 and TRBJ1-3; 7 positions agree with TRBD1. The germline gives CDR1 MNHNY, CDR2 SVGAGI (reference sequence). The CDR3 runs to 15 residues. V lost 2 bases and J lost 8; bases outside the gene matches: 9. The CDR3 DNA is TGTGCCAGCAGTTACGGGACAGCCAACCGGGACACCATATATTTT. It translates to CASSYGTANRDTIYF.

This clone was observed once. The rearrangement joins TRBV30 to TRBJ2-1; D gene ambiguous. The CDR3 runs to 16 residues. V gave up 0 bases and J gave up 3 bases, with 15 bases separating them. In germline, CDR1 is GTSNPN, CDR2 SVGIG (reference sequence). This chain's CDR3 is CAWSVSQATRYNEQFF. DNA of the CDR3: TGTGCCTGGAGTGTTTCCCAGGCGACACGCTACAATGAGCAGTTCTTC.

CDR3 sequence reads: CASVRGQGYEQYF. DNA for the CDR3: TGTGCCTCGGTCCGGGGACAGGGCTACGAGCAGTACTTC. This chain uses TRBV6-1 with TRBJ2-7; TRBD1 matches at 9 bases. CDR3 size: 13 residues. Trimming took 11 bases from V and 3 from J; bases not matched to a gene: 8. Germline lookup yields CDR1 MNHNS and CDR2 SASEGT.

This clone was detected a few times. This chain joins TRBV10-2 and TRBJ1-1, with a tentative D call TRBD1 (5 bases). This CDR3 comprises 12 residues. The V and J ends lost 9 bases and 6 bases respectively, with 14 bases between them. Germline CDR1 is WSHSY and CDR2 is SAAADI. The chain's CDR3 is CASAQGLAEAFF. The CDR3 bases are TGCGCCAGTGCCCAGGGTCTTGCTGAAGCTTTCTTT.

This clone occurred a few times. The CDR3 DNA reads TGTGCCAGCAGCTTCCGACTAGCGGGATCAGATGAGCAGTTCTTC. Translation gives CASSFRLAGSDEQFF. This chain joins TRBV7-2 and TRBJ2-1; TRBD2 matches 11 bases. The germline V gene has CDR1 SGHTA and CDR2 FQGNSA. V was clipped by 3 bases and J by 8 bases; unmatched bases: 6. The CDR3 is made up of 15 amino acids.

The rearrangement links TRBV7-2 to TRBJ2-7; 7 nucleotides line up with TRBD1. CDR1 is SGHTA and CDR2 is FQGNSA in the germline V gene. This CDR3 spans 15 amino acids. V trimming: 1 base; J trimming: 0 bases; junction bases outside the gene matches: 3. CDR3 DNA sequence: TGTGCCAGCAGCTTAGAAGGGACAGTCTCCTACGAGCAGTACTTC. It codes for CASSLEGTVSYEQYF.

V is TRBV4-3 and J is TRBJ2-1; 11 bases are shared with TRBD2. The V gene's germline CDR1 is LGHNA and CDR2 YSLEER. With 0 bases clipped from V and 4 bases from J, the junction kept 5 bases outside the gene matches. The CDR3 has 17 residues. CDR3 bases: TGCGCCAGCAGCCAAGATCTGACTAGCGGGACTTACAATGAGCAGTTCTTC. Its translation: CASSQDLTSGTYNEQFF.

This clone has only one observation. This chain uses TRBV7-2 with TRBJ2-7; D is ambiguous. The CDR3 consists of 14 residues. Germline loops: CDR1 SGHTA, CDR2 FQGNSA. Trimming pared 5 bases from V and 2 bases from J, leaving 13 bases between. The CDR3 nucleotides read TGTGCCAGCAGCCTTGACCAAGGGACCTACGAGCAGTACTTC. It yields the protein CASSLDQGTYEQYF.

The rearrangement uses TRBV13 and TRBJ2-5; 12 bases are shared with TRBD2. With V trimmed by 5 bases and J by 5 bases, 12 bases remained unmatched. Germline loops: CDR1 PRHDT, CDR2 FYEKMQ (reference sequence). The CDR3 totals 17 residues. The CDR3 sequence: CASSIIPSSGRAETQYF. CDR3 sequence (DNA): TGTGCCAGCAGCATTATCCCCTCTAGCGGGAGGGCCGAGACCCAGTACTTC. Full variable domain (rest looked up from reference TRBV13 and TRBJ2-5): AAGVIQSPRHLIKEKRETATLKCYPIPRHDTVYWYQQGPGQDPQFLISFYEKMQSDKGSIPDRFSAQQFSDYHSELNMSSLELGDSALYFCASSIIPSSGRAETQYFGPGTRLLVL.

The chain links TRBV6-5 to TRBJ1-1; D uncertain. V shed 0 bases and J shed 1 base, with 6 bases lying between them. CDR1 is MNHEY and CDR2 is SVGAGI in the germline V gene. This CDR3 contains 14 residues. The CDR3 bases are TGTGCCAGCAGTTACTCGTTCCGGAACACTGAAGCTTTCTTT. It specifies CASSYSFRNTEAFF.

V and J are TRBV7-2 and TRBJ2-3; 8 bases align to TRBD2. The germline V gene encodes CDR1 SGHTA and CDR2 FQGNSA. Trimming removed 5 bases from V and 0 bases from J; junction bases left unmatched: 10. This CDR3 spans 17 amino acids. CDR3 coding DNA: TGTGCCAGCAGCCCTCCCCCCGCTAGCGGGAGCACAGATACGCAGTATTTT. Amino acid sequence: CASSPPPASGSTDTQYF.

Worth noting for this clone: This same CDR3 is encoded by further DNA sequences in the sample. The J gene is TRBJ1-2, the V gene TRBV6-5; D perhaps matches TRBD1 (5 bases). Trimming took 6 bases from V and 4 from J, leaving 15 bases between them. CDR1 is MNHEY and CDR2 is SVGAGI in the germline V gene. The CDR3 extends over 14 amino acids. The CDR3 loop is CASSPGTAVYGYTF. CDR3 nucleotide sequence: TGTGCCAGCAGCCCCGGGACGGCGGTCTATGGCTACACCTTC.

CDR3 sequence reads: CASSLEKSAPLHF. The CDR3 region has the DNA TGTGCCAGCAGCTTAGAGAAGAGTGCACCCCTCCACTTT. The chain has TRBV7-6 and TRBJ1-6; D gene uncertain. Trimming cost V 1 base and J 11 bases, with 9 bases left between them. CDR1 is SGHVS, CDR2 FNYEAQ, per germline. This CDR3 comprises 13 residues. Together with reference TRBV7-6 and TRBJ1-6, the CDR3 gives the full variable domain: GAGVSQSPRYKVTKRGQDVALRCDPISGHVSLYWYRQALGQGPEFLTYFNYEAQQDKSGLPNDRFSAERPEGSISTLTIQRTEQRDSAMYRCASSLEKSAPLHFGNGTRLTVT.

The J gene is TRBJ2-2, the V gene TRBV4-2, with D unresolved. This CDR3 is built from 16 residues. Germline assignment: CDR1 LGHNA and CDR2 YNFKEQ. V was trimmed by 4 bases and J by 5 bases, leaving 17 bases between them. Here the CDR3 DNA reads TGTGCCAGCAGCCCGATGACCACCTTGGGAACCGGGGAGCTGTTTTTT. Translating it yields CASSPMTTLGTGELFF.

V is TRBV6-1 and J is TRBJ2-7; D is unresolved. Germline V CDR1 and CDR2: MNHNS, SASEGT. CDR3 length equals 14 residues. The V end lost 5 bases, the J end lost 1 base, and 12 bases lay between the germline ends. CDR3 DNA: TGTGCCAGCAGTAATCCGGGCAGGTCCTACGAGCAGTACTTC. As protein: CASSNPGRSYEQYF.

The chain recombines TRBV5-1 with TRBJ2-7, with no clear D. From germline, CDR1 is SGHRS and CDR2 YFSETQ. The CDR3 covers 15 residues. Trimming pared 0 bases from V and 1 base from J, leaving 11 bases between. In nucleotides, the CDR3 is TGCGCCAGCAGCTTGGGAACTCCCCAATCCTACGAGCAGTACTTC. Encoded protein: CASSLGTPQSYEQYF.

The rearrangement links TRBV5-1 to TRBJ1-3; a possible D gene is TRBD1 (6 bases). CDR1 and CDR2 from the germline V gene are SGHRS and YFSETQ. The CDR3 extends over 15 amino acids. Trimming removed 1 base at V and 6 bases at J, with 14 bases between. The CDR3 spells CASSLNGQILNTIYF. The CDR3 DNA sequence: TGCGCCAGCAGCTTGAACGGACAGATCCTAAACACCATATATTTT.

In its sample, this clone was seen once. CDR3 residues: CASSLGDQANVLTF. DNA of the CDR3: TGTGCCAGCAGCTTAGGGGATCAAGCCAACGTCCTGACTTTC. The V gene is TRBV7-6, the J gene TRBJ2-6; no clear D. The germline V and J ends were trimmed by 1 base and 7 bases, with 8 bases remaining between them. The CDR3 loop spans 14 amino acids. Germline V gene data show CDR1 as SGHVS and CDR2 as FNYEAQ. Full variable domain (rest looked up from reference TRBV7-6 and TRBJ2-6): GAGVSQSPRYKVTKRGQDVALRCDPISGHVSLYWYRQALGQGPEFLTYFNYEAQQDKSGLPNDRFSAERPEGSISTLTIQRTEQRDSAMYRCASSLGDQANVLTFGAGSRLTVL.

This clone was detected only once. The chain has TRBV11-2 and TRBJ2-7; TRBD1 is a possible D gene (5 bases). The V gene lost 2 bases and the J gene lost 5 bases, with 16 bases spanning the gap. The CDR3 is 15 amino acids. The germline V gene has CDR1 SGHAT and CDR2 FQNNGV. As DNA, the CDR3 is TGTGCCAGCAGCTTAAGGGTCTTAGGGGTTGACGAGCAGTACTTC. Translating it yields CASSLRVLGVDEQYF.

The chain combines TRBV30 with TRBJ2-2, with D possibly being TRBD2 (6 bases). This CDR3 region has 14 residues. Deletions cut 5 bases from V and 2 bases from J, with 12 bases between. CDR1 is GTSNPN, CDR2 SVGIG, per germline (reference sequence). The CDR3 region is CAWVGTSNTGELFF. The CDR3 DNA follows: TGTGCCTGGGTTGGGACTTCCAACACCGGGGAGCTGTTTTTT.

Regarding this clone: This sample includes further DNA sequences coding for the same CDR3. This chain uses TRBV20-1 with TRBJ1-1; D is ambiguous. Germline V gene sequence: CDR1 DFQATT, CDR2 SNEGSKA (reference sequence). Trimming removed 2 bases at V and 2 bases at J, with 0 bases between. The CDR3 totals 10 residues. CDR3 protein: CSARNTEAFF. The DNA for the CDR3 is TGCAGTGCTAGAAACACTGAAGCTTTCTTT.

The J gene is TRBJ2-5, the V gene TRBV10-2, with 13 bases fitting TRBD2. The V segment lost 0 bases and the J segment 1 base; nucleotides outside the gene matches: 2. The V gene's germline CDR1 is WSHSY and CDR2 SAAADI. The CDR3 consists of 17 residues. CDR3 DNA: TGCGCCAGCAGTGAGTCCGGGACTAGCGGGGCCCAAGAGACCCAGTACTTC. It specifies CASSESGTSGAQETQYF.

This clone was recorded a few times. CDR3 loop: CASSDETGSSPLHF. The CDR3 coding sequence is TGTGCCAGCAGTGACGAGACAGGGTCCTCACCCCTCCACTTT. This chain uses TRBV2 with TRBJ1-6, with 7 positions matching TRBD1. CDR1 and CDR2 from the germline V gene are SNHLY and FYNNEI. The J segment lost 10 bases and the V segment lost 3 bases, leaving 6 bases of the junction unmatched. The CDR3 covers 14 residues. Combining the CDR3 with reference TRBV2 and TRBJ1-6 gives the whole variable domain EPEVTQTPSHQVTQMGQEVILRCVPISNHLYFYWYRQILGQKVEFLVSFYNNEISEKSEIFDDQFSVERPDGSNFTLKIRSTKLEDSAMYFCASSDETGSSPLHFGNGTRLTVT.